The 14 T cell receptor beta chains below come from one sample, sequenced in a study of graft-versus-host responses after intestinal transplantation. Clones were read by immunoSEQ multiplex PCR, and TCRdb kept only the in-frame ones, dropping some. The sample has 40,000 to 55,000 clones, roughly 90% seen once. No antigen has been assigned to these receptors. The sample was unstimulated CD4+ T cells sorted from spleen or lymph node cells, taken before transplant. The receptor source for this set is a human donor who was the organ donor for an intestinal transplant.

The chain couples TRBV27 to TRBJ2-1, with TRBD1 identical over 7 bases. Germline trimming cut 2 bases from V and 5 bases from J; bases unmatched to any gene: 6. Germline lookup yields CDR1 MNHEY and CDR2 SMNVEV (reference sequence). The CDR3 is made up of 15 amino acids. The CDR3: CASSLRQGRDNEQFF. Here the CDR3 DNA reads TGTGCCAGCAGTTTAAGACAGGGAAGAGACAATGAGCAGTTCTTC.

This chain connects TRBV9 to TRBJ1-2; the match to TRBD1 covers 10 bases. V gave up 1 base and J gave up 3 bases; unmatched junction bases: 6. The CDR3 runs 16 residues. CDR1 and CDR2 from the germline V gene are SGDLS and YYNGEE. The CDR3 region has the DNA TGTGCCAGCAGCGTACGGGGGACAGGGGCCGACTATGGCTACACCTTC. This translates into CASSVRGTGADYGYTF. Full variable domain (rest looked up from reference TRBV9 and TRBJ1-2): DSGVTQTPKHLITATGQRVTLRCSPRSGDLSVYWYQQSLDQGLQFLIQYYNGEERAKGNILERFSAQQFPDLHSELNLSSLELGDSALYFCASSVRGTGADYGYTFGSGTRLTVV.

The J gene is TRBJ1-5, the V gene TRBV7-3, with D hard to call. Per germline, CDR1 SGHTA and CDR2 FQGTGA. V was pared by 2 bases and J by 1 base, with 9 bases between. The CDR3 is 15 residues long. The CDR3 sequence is CASSLGPGSNQPQHF. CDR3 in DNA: TGTGCCAGCAGCTTAGGCCCGGGGAGCAATCAGCCCCAGCATTTT.

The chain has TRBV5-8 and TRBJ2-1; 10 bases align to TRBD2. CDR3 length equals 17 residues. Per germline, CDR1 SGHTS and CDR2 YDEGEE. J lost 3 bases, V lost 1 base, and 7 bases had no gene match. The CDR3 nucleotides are TGTGCCAGCAGCTTGCGGATAGCGGGAGGCTACTACAATGAGCAGTTCTTC. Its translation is CASSLRIAGGYYNEQFF.

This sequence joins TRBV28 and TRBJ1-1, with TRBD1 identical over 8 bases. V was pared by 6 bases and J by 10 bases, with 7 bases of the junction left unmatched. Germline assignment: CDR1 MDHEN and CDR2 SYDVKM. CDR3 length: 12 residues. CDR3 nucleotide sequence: TGTGCCAGCAGACACGGACAGGGTCGAGCTTTCTTT. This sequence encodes CASRHGQGRAFF.

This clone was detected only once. For the CDR3, the DNA is TGTGCCAGCAGTGCTAATCCGGGAGACGGCTACGAGCAGTACTTC. It yields the protein CASSANPGDGYEQYF. The chain recombines TRBV5-8 with TRBJ2-7, with a possible D match to TRBD2 (6 bases). Germline assignment: CDR1 SGHTS and CDR2 YDEGEE. V lost 5 bases, J lost 3 bases, and 18 bases lay in between. The CDR3 runs to 15 residues.

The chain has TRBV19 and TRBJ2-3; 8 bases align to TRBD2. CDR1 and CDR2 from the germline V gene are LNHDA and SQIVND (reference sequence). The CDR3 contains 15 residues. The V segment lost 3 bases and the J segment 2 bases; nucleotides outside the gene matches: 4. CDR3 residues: CASSIAGGSTDTQYF. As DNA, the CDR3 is TGTGCCAGTAGTATTGCGGGGGGCTCCACAGATACGCAGTATTTT.

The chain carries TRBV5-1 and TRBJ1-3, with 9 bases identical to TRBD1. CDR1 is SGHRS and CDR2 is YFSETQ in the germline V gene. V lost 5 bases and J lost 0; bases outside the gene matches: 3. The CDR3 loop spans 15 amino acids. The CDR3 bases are TGCGCCAGCAGTTGGACAGGGGACTCTGGAAACACCATATATTTT. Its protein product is CASSWTGDSGNTIYF.

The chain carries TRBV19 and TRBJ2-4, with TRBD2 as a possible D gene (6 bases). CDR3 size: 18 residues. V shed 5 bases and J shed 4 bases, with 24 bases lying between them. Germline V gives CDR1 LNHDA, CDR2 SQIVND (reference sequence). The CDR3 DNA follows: TGTGCCAGTAGTCGAATTCTTGGGGGGTTGGGGAATAAAAACATTCAGTACTTC. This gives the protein CASSRILGGLGNKNIQYF.

The CDR3 DNA reads TGTGCCAGCAGTTTAAATAATGGAAACACCATATATTTT. Translated, it gives CASSLNNGNTIYF. The gene calls are TRBV27 and TRBJ1-3; D remains ambiguous. V was cut by 2 bases and J by 3 bases, with 5 bases left in between. The CDR3 is 13 residues long. Germline V lookup: CDR1 MNHEY, CDR2 SMNVEV (reference sequence).

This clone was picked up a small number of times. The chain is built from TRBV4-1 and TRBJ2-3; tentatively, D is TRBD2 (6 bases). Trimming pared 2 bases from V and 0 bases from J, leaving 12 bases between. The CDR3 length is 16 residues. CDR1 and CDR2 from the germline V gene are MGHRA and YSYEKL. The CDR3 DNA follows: TGCGCCAGCAGCCAAATAATGAGCGGGAGCACAGATACGCAGTATTTT. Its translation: CASSQIMSGSTDTQYF.

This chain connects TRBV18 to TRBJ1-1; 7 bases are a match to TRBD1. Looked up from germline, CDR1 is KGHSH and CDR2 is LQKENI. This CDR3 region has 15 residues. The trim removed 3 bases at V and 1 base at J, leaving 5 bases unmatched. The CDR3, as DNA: TGTGCCAGCTCACCGATGGGACAGACGAACACTGAAGCTTTCTTT. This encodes CASSPMGQTNTEAFF.

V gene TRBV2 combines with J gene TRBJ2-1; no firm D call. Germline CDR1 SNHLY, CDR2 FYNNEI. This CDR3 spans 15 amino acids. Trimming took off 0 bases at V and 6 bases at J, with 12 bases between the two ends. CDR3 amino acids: CASSEALQAINEQFF. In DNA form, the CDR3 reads TGTGCCAGCAGTGAAGCGCTTCAGGCCATCAATGAGCAGTTCTTC. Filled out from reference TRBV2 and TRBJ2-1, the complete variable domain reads EPEVTQTPSHQVTQMGQEVILRCVPISNHLYFYWYRQILGQKVEFLVSFYNNEISEKSEIFDDQFSVERPDGSNFTLKIRSTKLEDSAMYFCASSEALQAINEQFFGPGTRLTVL.

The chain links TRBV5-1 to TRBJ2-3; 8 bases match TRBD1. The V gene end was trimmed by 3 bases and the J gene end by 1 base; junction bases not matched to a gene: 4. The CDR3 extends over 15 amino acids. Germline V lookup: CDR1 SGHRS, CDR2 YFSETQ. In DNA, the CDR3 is TGCGCCAGCAGCTCGGAGACAGGGGGCACAGATACGCAGTATTTT. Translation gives CASSSETGGTDTQYF.